The 25 T cell receptor beta chains below were found in one sample sequenced in a study of T cells after posttransplantation cyclophosphamide. Sequenced by immunoSEQ multiplex PCR; TCRdb stores in-frame clones only, minus some. The data show 35,000 to 40,000 clones, none appearing only once, with roughly 2.5% held by the ten largest. Source material: PBMCs. The receptors derive from a middle-aged man in good health, CMV-negative, and a related stem cell transplant donor.

This clone has ten or more counts. This rearrangement joins TRBV9 to TRBJ2-5; possible D gene TRBD2, 5 bases. Trimming took 0 bases from V and 3 from J, leaving 21 bases between them. Germline V CDR1 and CDR2: SGDLS, YYNGEE. CDR3 size: 18 residues. CDR3 residues: CASSVGLTAVGGEETQYF. The CDR3 DNA reads TGTGCCAGCAGCGTAGGGTTGACGGCAGTTGGAGGTGAAGAGACCCAGTACTTC.

This clone was recorded many times. CDR3 sequence (DNA): TGTGCCAGCAGGCCAGGGAACTATGGCTACACCTTC. Protein sequence: CASRPGNYGYTF. The chain is built from TRBV6-5 and TRBJ1-2; TRBD1 might be the D (5 bases). The CDR3 is made up of 12 amino acids. The ends were cut back, 6 bases at V and 2 bases at J, with 7 bases in the middle. CDR1 is MNHEY, CDR2 SVGAGI, per germline.

This clone has ten or more counts. The V call is TRBV2, the J call TRBJ1-1, with 9 bases aligning to TRBD1. This CDR3 comprises 14 residues. The V and J ends lost 4 bases and 7 bases, in that order; junction bases with no gene match: 7. The V gene's germline CDR1 is SNHLY and CDR2 FYNNEI. Here the CDR3 DNA reads TGTGCCAGCAGTGTAACAGGGGGCTCGGTTGAAGCTTTCTTT. It specifies CASSVTGGSVEAFF.

The sample holds a few counts of this clone. V gene TRBV18 combines with J gene TRBJ2-5; 12 bases match TRBD2. The DNA end is a closer match to TRBJ2-7, so the J assignment may be wrong. This CDR3 is 15 amino acids long. CDR1 is KGHSH, CDR2 LQKENI, per germline. The CDR3 protein is CASSPLAGGAYEQYF. The CDR3 coding sequence is TGTGCCAGCTCACCCCTAGCGGGGGGGGCGTACGAGCAGTACTTC.

This clone was recorded many times. The rearrangement uses TRBV19 and TRBJ2-1; tentative D call: TRBD2 (6 bases). Trimming pared 3 bases from V and 12 bases from J, leaving 15 bases between. Germline V gene data show CDR1 as LNHDA and CDR2 as SQIVND (reference sequence). The CDR3 length is 13 residues. CDR3 DNA: TGTGCCAGTAGTATGCCAAATAGCGGTGGGCAGTTCTTC. Protein: CASSMPNSGGQFF.

This clone has more than one count but fewer than ten. The V gene is TRBV9, the J gene TRBJ2-3; TRBD2 is a possible D gene (6 bases). Trimming removed 4 bases at V and 6 bases at J, with 15 bases between. Germline V gene sequence: CDR1 SGDLS, CDR2 YYNGEE. This CDR3 region has 14 residues. The CDR3 loop is CASSISGGGDTQYF. Written as DNA, the CDR3 is TGTGCCAGCAGCATTAGCGGAGGCGGGGATACGCAGTATTTT. The whole variable domain, remainder taken from reference TRBV9 and TRBJ2-3, is DSGVTQTPKHLITATGQRVTLRCSPRSGDLSVYWYQQSLDQGLQFLIQYYNGEERAKGNILERFSAQQFPDLHSELNLSSLELGDSALYFCASSISGGGDTQYFGPGTRLTVL.

The chain couples TRBV7-3 to TRBJ2-1; 10 bases align to TRBD2. The germline gives CDR1 SGHTA, CDR2 FQGTGA. This CDR3 is 15 amino acids long. The trim removed 4 bases at V and 6 bases at J, leaving 6 bases unmatched. The DNA of the CDR3 is TGTGCCAGCAGCTCAAGCGGGGGGGGGTTCAATGAGCAGTTCTTC. Translation gives CASSSSGGGFNEQFF.

This clone was recorded a few times. This rearrangement joins TRBV5-1 to TRBJ2-5, with D perhaps TRBD2 (7 bases). CDR3 size: 15 residues. V lost 6 bases and J 2 bases, leaving 17 bases between the germline ends. Germline lookup yields CDR1 SGHRS and CDR2 YFSETQ. The CDR3 DNA reads as TGCGCCAGCACCACTCGGGGGGCGGGGCAAGAGACCCAGTACTTC. Translation gives CASTTRGAGQETQYF. The full variable domain, rest sourced from reference TRBV5-1 and TRBJ2-5, is KAGVTQTPRYLIKTRGQQVTLSCSPISGHRSVSWYQQTPGQGLQFLFEYFSETQRNKGNFPGRFSGRQFSNSRSEMNVSTLELGDSALYLCASTTRGAGQETQYFGPGTRLLVL.

This clone was detected many times. The chain is built from TRBV20-1 and TRBJ2-1; D gene uncertain. This CDR3 has 11 amino acids. The V and J ends lost 3 bases and 10 bases respectively, with 10 bases between them. Looked up from germline, CDR1 is DFQATT and CDR2 is SNEGSKA (reference sequence). The CDR3 DNA reads as TGCAGTGCTAGGGGTCGGCGGGAGCAGTTCTTC. It specifies CSARGRREQFF.

This clone has more than one count but fewer than ten. Without the conserved terminal phenylalanine or tryptophan, this CDR3 likely stems from a read error. The rearrangement uses TRBV7-9 and TRBJ1-1; the D gene is possibly TRBD1 (6 bases). Germline V gene data show CDR1 as SEHNR and CDR2 as FQNEAQ (reference sequence). This CDR3 comprises 15 residues. The V gene lost 5 bases and the J gene lost 4 bases, with 17 bases spanning the gap. CDR3 sequence reads: CASSPEQGRGTEAFL. CDR3 nucleotide sequence: TGTGCCAGCAGCCCAGAACAGGGCCGAGGCACTGAAGCTTTCCTT.

This clone was counted many times. This chain connects TRBV4-1 to TRBJ1-2, with 8 bases fitting TRBD1. This CDR3 region has 15 residues. The junction had 10 bases not matched to a gene; V was cut back by 4 bases and J by 6 bases. The germline V gene encodes CDR1 MGHRA and CDR2 YSYEKL. The CDR3 region is CASSPGRQGRDGYTF. The CDR3 DNA is TGCGCCAGCAGCCCGGGGAGACAGGGGAGAGATGGCTACACCTTC.

The table lists this clone with many counts. The chain recombines TRBV7-9 with TRBJ1-2, with unresolved D. The ends were cut back, 1 base at V and 2 bases at J, with 5 bases in the middle. The germline gives CDR1 SEHNR, CDR2 FQNEAQ (reference sequence). The CDR3 extends over 13 amino acids. The CDR3 DNA is TGTGCCAGCAGCTTAGGCCAGAACTATGGCTACACCTTC. Translated: CASSLGQNYGYTF.

This clone was found many times. The chain employs TRBV10-3 and TRBJ2-1; D is possibly TRBD2 (5 bases). CDR3 length: 15 residues. From germline, CDR1 is ENHRY and CDR2 SYGVKD. V gave up 3 bases and J gave up 4 bases, with 13 bases separating them. The CDR3 region is CAISDGVGSYNEQFF. The CDR3 DNA sequence: TGTGCCATCAGTGACGGGGTAGGATCGTACAATGAGCAGTTCTTC.

The sample holds a few counts of this clone. The rearrangement uses TRBV9 and TRBJ2-5; 10 bases align to TRBD2. Germline CDR1 and CDR2: SGDLS and YYNGEE. After removal of 0 bases from V and 5 bases from J, the junction contained 7 bases not matched to a gene. The CDR3 consists of 16 residues. The CDR3, as DNA: TGTGCCAGCAGCGTAGCGGCTAGCGGGGGCTGGGAGACCCAGTACTTC. Residues: CASSVAASGGWETQYF.

The chain carries TRBV7-2 and TRBJ1-6, with D hard to call. The germline gives CDR1 SGHTA, CDR2 FQGNSA. CDR3 length equals 15 residues. V was trimmed by 4 bases and J by 7 bases, leaving 14 bases between them. For the CDR3, the DNA is TGTGCCAGCAGCTCCGATTCCAGGAGGAATTCACCCCTCCACTTT. Its protein is CASSSDSRRNSPLHF.

This clone was detected ten times or more. The gene calls are TRBV7-8 and TRBJ2-2; 7 bases match TRBD2. The trim removed 4 bases at V and 6 bases at J, leaving 2 bases unmatched. Germline V gene lookup returns CDR1 SGHVS and CDR2 FQNEAQ. The CDR3 length is 13 residues. The CDR3 here is CASSWGGAGELFF. CDR3 in DNA: TGTGCCAGCAGCTGGGGAGGGGCCGGGGAGCTGTTTTTT.

This clone was recorded many times. The V and J genes are TRBV6-9 and TRBJ1-5; 9 nucleotides match TRBD1. CDR1 and CDR2 from the germline V gene are MNHGY and SVAAGI. V trimming: 2 bases; J trimming: 5 bases; junction bases outside the gene matches: 7. CDR3 length: 16 residues. CDR3 region: CASSYQGQGFYQPQHF. DNA of the CDR3: TGTGCCAGCAGTTATCAGGGACAGGGTTTTTATCAGCCCCAGCATTTT.

This clone was seen more than once but under ten times. The chain uses TRBV5-1 and TRBJ1-6, with D possibly matching TRBD1 (6 bases). V lost 2 bases, J lost 6 bases, and 9 bases lay in between. CDR3 length equals 14 residues. CDR1 SGHRS and CDR2 YFSETQ come from the germline V gene. CDR3 nucleotides: TGCGCCAGCAGCTTACAGGGTGGTAATTCACCCCTCCACTTT. This encodes CASSLQGGNSPLHF.

This clone was counted ten times or more. The chain combines TRBV9 with TRBJ2-2; 8 bases align to TRBD2. The CDR3 sequence is 15 residues long. Germline V CDR1 and CDR2: SGDLS, YYNGEE. The J segment lost 5 bases and the V segment lost 4 bases, leaving 7 bases of the junction unmatched. CDR3 DNA: TGTGCCAGCAGCCTTCGGACTAGCCCGACCGGGGAGCTGTTTTTT. Its protein product is CASSLRTSPTGELFF.

This clone was observed a few times. The chain has TRBV29-1 and TRBJ2-5; D might be TRBD1 (6 bases). V was shortened by 7 bases and J by 5 bases, with 17 bases between the two germline ends. Germline V gene sequence: CDR1 SQVTM, CDR2 ANQGSEA. The CDR3 length is 13 residues. The CDR3 here is CSAERQARETQYF. CDR3 nucleotides: TGCAGCGCGGAAAGACAGGCTAGGGAGACCCAGTACTTC.

The genes are TRBV9 and TRBJ2-5; 9 nucleotides agree with TRBD1. The ends lost 0 bases at V and 1 base at J; junction bases unmatched: 1. CDR3 length: 15 residues. Germline V gives CDR1 SGDLS, CDR2 YYNGEE. CDR3 nucleotide sequence: TGTGCCAGCAGCGTAGGGGACAGGGTCCAAGAGACCCAGTACTTC. It specifies CASSVGDRVQETQYF.

At least ten counts were recorded for this clone. This sequence joins TRBV5-1 and TRBJ1-2; 8 positions match TRBD1. This CDR3 is built from 13 residues. Losses at the gene ends were 4 bases for V and 8 bases for J; bases not matched to a gene: 7. CDR1 and CDR2 from the germline V gene are SGHRS and YFSETQ. The CDR3: CASSHTGQGGYTF. The DNA for the CDR3 is TGCGCCAGCAGCCACACCGGACAGGGAGGCTACACCTTC.

There are many counts of this clone. V and J are TRBV19 and TRBJ1-2, with a tentative D call TRBD1 (6 bases). Germline V lookup: CDR1 LNHDA, CDR2 SQIVND (reference sequence). The V end was cut by 3 bases, the J end by 2 bases, with 7 bases between. This CDR3 is 13 amino acids long. The CDR3 loop reads CASSIQGNYGYTF. CDR3 coding DNA: TGTGCCAGTAGTATCCAGGGGAACTATGGCTACACCTTC.

This clone was seen ten or more times. This chain links TRBV6-5 with TRBJ2-1; no reliable D call. The CDR3 is 12 amino acids. The germline V and J ends were trimmed by 6 bases and 6 bases, with 9 bases remaining between them. CDR1 MNHEY and CDR2 SVGAGI come from the germline V gene. The CDR3 bases are TGTGCCAGCAGGCAACAAAGCAATGAGCAGTTCTTC. Encoded protein: CASRQQSNEQFF.

This clone was seen a few times. The rearrangement links TRBV13 to TRBJ2-1, with 9 bases that match TRBD1. The V gene's germline CDR1 is PRHDT and CDR2 FYEKMQ (reference sequence). The CDR3 runs 16 residues. The junction had 5 bases not matched to a gene; V was cut back by 4 bases and J by 1 base. CDR3 sequence: CASSSYGTGSYNEQFF. The CDR3 DNA is TGTGCCAGCAGCTCCTACGGGACAGGGTCCTACAATGAGCAGTTCTTC.